One and the same sample provided the 22 T cell receptor beta chains below, sequenced in a study of blood T cell repertoires in COVID-19. Sequenced by immunoSEQ multiplex PCR; TCRdb stores in-frame clones only, minus some. The table has some 190,000 clones, approximately 85% seen once. Material for sequencing was peripheral blood. Receptor source: a man aged 55 to 70 with acute or convalescent COVID-19.

In this sample, this clone turned up once. The V and J genes are TRBV5-6 and TRBJ2-7, with TRBD1 matching over 8 bases. Germline V gives CDR1 SGHDT, CDR2 YYEEEE. The CDR3 runs 17 residues. J was trimmed by 0 bases and V by 6 bases; bases with no gene match: 14. The CDR3 here is CASIHWRAGGDSYEQYF. DNA of the CDR3: TGTGCCAGCATCCATTGGAGGGCAGGGGGCGACTCCTACGAGCAGTACTTC.

As DNA, the CDR3 is TGTGCCAGCAGCTTGTTGGCGGGAACCTTATACGAGCAGTACTTC. This sequence encodes CASSLLAGTLYEQYF. V usage is TRBV5-5 and J usage is TRBJ2-7, with TRBD2 as a possible D gene (6 bases). Germline V gene lookup returns CDR1 SGHKS and CDR2 YYEKEE (reference sequence). This CDR3 spans 15 amino acids. V shed 1 base and J shed 4 bases, with 15 bases lying between them.

The chain recombines TRBV2 with TRBJ1-5; no firm D call. From germline, CDR1 is SNHLY and CDR2 FYNNEI. V lost 4 bases and J lost 1, with 11 bases in between. The CDR3 is made up of 15 amino acids. The CDR3 sequence is CASSGEGLSNQPQHF. CDR3 nucleotide sequence: TGTGCCAGCAGTGGTGAGGGTCTGAGCAATCAGCCCCAGCATTTT.

The chain employs TRBV5-5 and TRBJ2-1; 10 bases are a match to TRBD1. This CDR3 contains 17 residues. Germline assignment: CDR1 SGHKS and CDR2 YYEKEE (reference sequence). V gave up 5 bases and J gave up 7 bases; unmatched junction bases: 15. The CDR3 bases are TGTGCCAGCAGTCTCCGGTCCGGGACAGGGGCCAGAAATGAGCAGTTCTTC. It is translated as CASSLRSGTGARNEQFF.

This clone was counted a single time. V and J are TRBV27 and TRBJ1-5, with a possible D match to TRBD1 (6 bases). Trimming cost V 4 bases and J 2 bases, with 15 bases left between them. The CDR3 extends over 16 amino acids. Germline lookup yields CDR1 MNHEY and CDR2 SMNVEV (reference sequence). The CDR3 spells CASSSGQGSGNQPQHF. The CDR3 DNA follows: TGTGCCAGCAGTTCGGGGCAGGGGAGCGGCAATCAGCCCCAGCATTTT.

A single count supports this clone. The J gene is TRBJ2-7, the V gene TRBV11-2, with D possibly being TRBD2 (6 bases). Germline V CDR1 and CDR2: SGHAT, FQNNGV. V gave up 0 bases and J gave up 4 bases, with 13 bases separating them. CDR3 length: 15 amino acids. The CDR3 DNA sequence: TGTGCCAGCAGCTTAGATCCTGGGACTTTATACGAGCAGTACTTC. Translating it yields CASSLDPGTLYEQYF.

This rearrangement joins TRBV7-2 to TRBJ2-1; TRBD2 matches 8 bases. The V segment lost 5 bases and the J segment 4 bases; nucleotides outside the gene matches: 10. The CDR3 totals 16 residues. Germline V lookup: CDR1 SGHTA, CDR2 FQGNSA. Here the CDR3 DNA reads TGTGCCAGCAGCCGGGGGGGACCCTTGGTTTACAATGAGCAGTTCTTC. This gives the protein CASSRGGPLVYNEQFF.

The chain couples TRBV30 to TRBJ2-5, with 8 bases matching TRBD1. Germline lookup yields CDR1 GTSNPN and CDR2 SVGIG (reference sequence). The CDR3 has 15 amino acids. Losses at the gene ends were 2 bases for V and 5 bases for J; bases not matched to a gene: 10. CDR3: CAWSTDREGEETQYF. The CDR3 DNA follows: TGTGCCTGGAGTACGGACAGGGAAGGTGAGGAGACCCAGTACTTC.

CDR3 amino acids: CASSSAGTGASNSPLHF. CDR3 bases: TGTGCCAGCAGTTCGGCCGGGACAGGGGCGAGTAATTCACCCCTCCACTTT. The rearrangement uses TRBV28 and TRBJ1-6; 10 nucleotides agree with TRBD1. Germline-derived CDR1 and CDR2 are MDHEN and SYDVKM. J was trimmed by 6 bases and V by 4 bases; bases with no gene match: 9. The CDR3 spans 17 residues.

This chain connects TRBV21-1 to TRBJ2-6; TRBD1, as called in the table, went unchecked against the DNA. TRBV21-1 is a listed pseudogene. The CDR3 sequence is 18 residues long. The CDR3 nucleotides are TGTGCCAGCAGCAAAGAGGGACAAGAAAACTCTGGGGCCAACGTCCTGACTTTC. As protein: CASSKEGQENSGANVLTF.

The chain employs TRBV12-3 or TRBV12-4 and TRBJ2-1, with no clear D. This CDR3 is 10 amino acids long. Trimming took 6 bases from V and 7 from J, leaving 4 bases between them. DNA for the CDR3: TGTGCCAGCAGCCTAAATGAGCAGTTCTTC. Translated, it gives CASSLNEQFF.

CDR3 sequence reads: CASSTPGGTQYF. The CDR3 DNA reads as TGTGCCAGTAGTACCCCGGGTGGTACGCAGTATTTT. The genes are TRBV19 and TRBJ2-3; D is ambiguous. V shed 4 bases and J shed 8 bases, with 10 bases lying between them. Germline values: CDR1 LNHDA, CDR2 SQIVND (reference sequence). The CDR3 has 12 amino acids.

The count of this clone is one. This chain uses TRBV7-8 with TRBJ1-1; D unclear. Germline assignment: CDR1 SGHVS and CDR2 FQNEAQ. This CDR3 has 16 residues. V was clipped by 5 bases and J by 0 bases, with 16 bases between them. CDR3 residues: CASSENTDKMNTEAFF. DNA for the CDR3: TGTGCCAGCAGCGAGAACACCGACAAGATGAACACTGAAGCTTTCTTT.

The V and J genes are TRBV19 and TRBJ1-1; a possible D gene is TRBD1 (5 bases). Trimming removed 0 bases at V and 3 bases at J, with 20 bases between. This CDR3 is built from 18 residues. In germline, CDR1 is LNHDA, CDR2 SQIVND (reference sequence). CDR3 nucleotides: TGTGCCAGTAGTATAGATTGGCCCTTATCGGGGGGGGACACTGAAGCTTTCTTT. Translated: CASSIDWPLSGGDTEAFF.

The chain joins TRBV28 to TRBJ1-5; 8 bases are a match to TRBD1. Losses at the gene ends were 6 bases for V and 5 bases for J; bases not matched to a gene: 9. CDR3 length: 15 residues. Germline CDR1 MDHEN, CDR2 SYDVKM. In nucleotides, the CDR3 is TGTGCCAGCAGCCACGGACAGGGTGCACATCAGCCCCAGCATTTT. Its protein product is CASSHGQGAHQPQHF.

The chain links TRBV18 to TRBJ2-1, with 12 bases that match TRBD1. The CDR3 totals 15 residues. Germline loops: CDR1 KGHSH, CDR2 LQKENI. The ends lost 3 bases at V and 9 bases at J; junction bases unmatched: 6. Here the CDR3 DNA reads TGTGCCAGCTCACCGGGACAGGGGGCAGGGGGTGAGCAGTTCTTC. Its translation: CASSPGQGAGGEQFF. The complete variable domain, with remaining parts taken from reference TRBV18 and TRBJ2-1, reads NAGVMQNPRHLVRRRGQEARLRCSPMKGHSHVYWYRQLPEEGLKFMVYLQKENIIDESGMPKERFSAEFPKEGPSILRIQQVVRGDSAAYFCASSPGQGAGGEQFFGPGTRLTVL.

The J gene is TRBJ1-6, the V gene TRBV6-2 or TRBV6-3; TRBD1 matches at 7 bases. This CDR3 comprises 13 residues. V lost 5 bases and J lost 10; bases outside the gene matches: 5. Germline V gene sequence: CDR1 MNHEY, CDR2 SVGEGT. The CDR3 sequence is CASSAGQQSPLHF. Written as DNA, the CDR3 is TGTGCCAGCAGTGCGGGACAGCAATCACCCCTCCACTTT.

The gene calls are TRBV12-5 and TRBJ2-1; the D is unclear. Between the trimmed V and J ends, which lost 6 bases and 8 bases, there was a span of 8 bases. The CDR3 covers 11 residues. Germline CDR1 is LGHNT and CDR2 is FRNRAP. This CDR3 reads CASGRVYEQFF. The DNA of the CDR3 is TGTGCTAGTGGCCGAGTATATGAGCAGTTCTTC.

DNA for the CDR3: TGTGCCAGCAGCACAACTCGGGAGGTAACCTTC. Encoded protein: CASSTTREVTF. This chain joins TRBV28 and TRBJ1-2, with D uncertain. Per the germline V gene, CDR1 is MDHEN and CDR2 is SYDVKM. Trimming took off 6 bases at V and 14 bases at J, with 16 bases between the two ends. This CDR3 region has 11 residues.

This clone was detected only a few times. This chain uses TRBV27 with TRBJ2-5; TRBD2 agrees at 8 bases. With V trimmed by 0 bases and J by 2 bases, 5 bases remained unmatched. Germline assignment: CDR1 MNHEY and CDR2 SMNVEV (reference sequence). This CDR3 region has 16 residues. The CDR3 coding sequence is TGTGCCAGCAGTTTATCGAGGGTAGCGGGGCAAGAGACCCAGTACTTC. The encoded protein is CASSLSRVAGQETQYF.

In nucleotides, the CDR3 is TGTGCCAGCAGTTTTCGGGGATCCTACGAGCAGTACTTC. Translated: CASSFRGSYEQYF. This sequence joins TRBV28 and TRBJ2-7, with D possibly being TRBD2 (5 bases). This CDR3 spans 13 amino acids. Trimming cost V 3 bases and J 1 base, with 7 bases left between them. CDR1 is MDHEN and CDR2 is SYDVKM in the germline V gene.

The genes are TRBV7-9 and TRBJ1-4; D not resolved. Germline CDR1 SEHNR, CDR2 FQNEAQ (reference sequence). Trimming took 2 bases from V and 3 from J, leaving 13 bases between them. There are 16 residues in the CDR3. The CDR3 bases are TGTGCCAGCAGCTTACTGACATTCCGGCCTAATGAAAAACTGTTTTTT. It is translated as CASSLLTFRPNEKLFF.